One TCR beta chain is described in this entry. Its antigen is undetermined. This specimen comes from a study of T cells in Graves' hyperthyroidism and ophthalmopathy. Study results and caveats: Ophthalmopathy got predicted by the model a median roughly 6.1 months before its onset.

TCR beta CDR3 regions were amplified from RNA. TCR CDR3 regions were first amplified by RT-PCR with HTBI primers. One entry per CDR3 protein, called by TCRdb with MiXCR from the multiplex PCR reads. The table has approximately 590,000 distinct CDR3 sequences, approximately 15% seen once; the top ten hold less than 9.5%. The CDR3 has 18 amino acids. Per the germline V gene, CDR1 is DFQATT and CDR2 is SNEGSKA (reference sequence). Germline trimming cut 2 bases from V and 1 base from J; bases unmatched to any gene: 12. The sequencing input was blood. The chain joins TRBV20-1 to TRBJ2-2; the match to TRBD2 covers 8 bases. The clonotype was recovered from a young woman with Graves' hyperthyroidism. The chain's CDR3 is CSARSAGGLAENTGELFF. CDR3 DNA: TGCAGTGCTAGAAGCGCGGGGGGATTAGCGGAGAACACCGGGGAGCTGTTTTTT.